This T cell receptor beta chain came from a study of neurological immune-mediated disorders. CDR3 length: 13 residues. V lost 6 bases, J lost 3 bases, and 6 bases stayed unmatched. CDR1 is DFQATT, CDR2 SNEGSKA, per germline (reference sequence). This clonotype was counted ten times or more. TCRdb itself ran the 5' RACE reads through MiXCR, one entry per CDR3 protein. Seen here are 30,000 or so distinct CDR3 sequences, about 4% observed once, and the top ten hold 20% to 30%. The rearrangement joins TRBV20-1 to TRBJ2-7; 9 nucleotides line up with TRBD1. The clonotype was recovered from a woman between 40 and 55 years old in good health. Sequenced sample: CD4+ T cells from blood. The CDR3 region has the DNA TGCAGTGCCGAGACAGGGGGACTCTACGAGCAGTACTTC. As protein: CSAETGGLYEQYF.